These 29 T cell receptor beta chains share one sample of origin, sequenced in a study of cytomegalovirus exposure and HLA in healthy donors. PCR employed 60 Vbeta and 13 Jbeta primers. Only in-frame clones appear in the TCRdb table, and some are missing; sequencing was by immunoSEQ multiplex PCR. The table records 55,000 to 85,000 clones, roughly 78% of them present only once. Material: PBMCs. The receptors were sampled from a woman aged 40 to 49 in good health and CMV-seropositive.

The rearrangement uses TRBV5-1 and TRBJ2-1, with TRBD1 identical over 7 bases. The CDR3 length is 15 residues. Germline V gene data show CDR1 as SGHRS and CDR2 as YFSETQ. The ends lost 2 bases at V and 3 bases at J; junction bases unmatched: 5. The CDR3 DNA is TGCGCCAGCAGCTTCGACAGGGATAACTACAATGAGCAGTTCTTC. Translating gives CASSFDRDNYNEQFF.

This chain links TRBV25-1 with TRBJ1-2; 7 bases fit TRBD1. V was pared by 3 bases and J by 4 bases, with 8 bases of the junction left unmatched. Germline V gene sequence: CDR1 MGHDK, CDR2 SYGVNS. The CDR3 spans 15 residues. DNA for the CDR3: TGTGCCAGCAGTGAGCCCAGGGGGTACGGCTATGGCTACACCTTC. Its translation is CASSEPRGYGYGYTF.

V is TRBV11-3 and J is TRBJ2-1; TRBD1 matches at 8 bases. The V segment lost 5 bases and the J segment 5 bases; nucleotides outside the gene matches: 2. Germline CDR1 is SGHNT and CDR2 is YENEEA. This CDR3 contains 13 residues. The CDR3 region has the DNA TGTGCCAGCAGCGGGGACAGGCACAATGAGCAGTTCTTC. Encoded protein: CASSGDRHNEQFF. Supplemented by reference TRBV11-3 and TRBJ2-1, the full variable domain reads EAGVVQSPRYKIIEKKQPVAFWCNPISGHNTLYWYLQNLGQGPELLIRYENEEAVDDSQLPKDRFSAERLKGVDSTLKIQPAELGDSAVYLCASSGDRHNEQFFGPGTRLTVL.

This chain links TRBV2 with TRBJ2-4; D not resolved. The CDR3 runs 12 residues. Germline values: CDR1 SNHLY, CDR2 FYNNEI. The V and J ends lost 7 bases and 5 bases respectively, with 9 bases between them. CDR3 protein: CASNLRENIQYF. DNA for the CDR3: TGTGCCAGCAACCTCCGGGAAAACATTCAGTACTTC.

V usage is TRBV7-2 and J usage is TRBJ1-2; 9 bases align to TRBD1. CDR1 is SGHTA and CDR2 is FQGNSA in the germline V gene. Losses at the gene ends were 2 bases for V and 6 bases for J; bases not matched to a gene: 4. The CDR3 loop spans 14 amino acids. In nucleotides, the CDR3 is TGTGCCAGCAGCTTATTTACAGGGGGCAATGGCTACACCTTC. It is translated as CASSLFTGGNGYTF.

Comments on this clone: The same CDR3 can be traced to other DNA sequences in this sample. The chain employs TRBV2 and TRBJ1-5, with D maybe TRBD1 (6 bases). V shed 9 bases and J shed 3 bases, with 9 bases lying between them. From germline, CDR1 is SNHLY and CDR2 FYNNEI. CDR3 length: 12 amino acids. The CDR3 region is CASQGPNQPQHF. The CDR3 DNA reads TGTGCCAGTCAGGGGCCCAATCAGCCCCAGCATTTT.

The gene calls are TRBV19 and TRBJ1-4; tentative D call: TRBD1 (6 bases). V lost 5 bases, J lost 5 bases, and 12 bases lay in between. Per the germline V gene, CDR1 is LNHDA and CDR2 is SQIVND (reference sequence). The CDR3 contains 14 residues. As DNA, the CDR3 is TGTGCCAGTAGTGCGGACAGATTAAATGAAAAACTGTTTTTT. Protein sequence: CASSADRLNEKLFF. Full variable domain (outside the CDR3, taken from reference TRBV19 and TRBJ1-4): DGGITQSPKYLFRKEGQNVTLSCEQNLNHDAMYWYRQDPGQGLRLIYYSQIVNDFQKGDIAEGYSVSREKKESFPLTVTSAQKNPTAFYLCASSADRLNEKLFFGSGTQLSVL.

CDR3 region: CASRSSYEGGHGYTF. The CDR3, as DNA: TGTGCCAGCAGATCATCTTATGAGGGGGGGCATGGCTACACCTTC. The V call is TRBV5-4, the J call TRBJ1-2; D is perhaps TRBD1 (6 bases). Germline V lookup: CDR1 SGHNT, CDR2 YYREEE (reference sequence). Trimming left V 5 bases short and J 6 bases short, with 20 bases between. The CDR3 loop spans 15 amino acids. Full variable domain (outside the CDR3, taken from reference TRBV5-4 and TRBJ1-2): ETGVTQSPTHLIKTRGQQVTLRCSSQSGHNTVSWYQQALGQGPQFIFQYYREEENGRGNFPPRFSGLQFPNYSSELNVNALELDDSALYLCASRSSYEGGHGYTFGSGTRLTVV.

On this clone: The same CDR3 can be traced to other DNA sequences in this sample. This chain connects TRBV5-6 to TRBJ2-7; the D gene is possibly TRBD1 (6 bases). The CDR3 contains 13 residues. Germline assignment: CDR1 SGHDT and CDR2 YYEEEE. Trimming removed 4 bases at V and 1 base at J, with 9 bases between. The CDR3 loop reads CASSRGQSYEQYF. The CDR3 nucleotides read TGTGCCAGCAGCAGGGGACAATCCTACGAGCAGTACTTC.

This chain joins TRBV7-8 and TRBJ2-7; 7 bases are a match to TRBD2. The CDR3 totals 13 residues. Trimming took 11 bases from V and 3 from J; bases not matched to a gene: 10. Germline-derived CDR1 and CDR2 are SGHVS and FQNEAQ. CDR3 amino acids: CAGHRSGDYEQYF. DNA for the CDR3: TGTGCCGGACATAGAAGCGGGGACTACGAGCAGTACTTC.

The V and J genes are TRBV9 and TRBJ2-2; 12 bases line up with TRBD2. V shed 0 bases, J shed 3 bases, and the junction held 9 bases outside the gene matches. Germline values: CDR1 SGDLS, CDR2 YYNGEE. The CDR3 spans 19 residues. The CDR3 DNA follows: TGTGCCAGCAGCGTAGCCTACACTAGCGGGGGGCCCGACACCGGGGAGCTGTTTTTT. Its protein product is CASSVAYTSGGPDTGELFF.

V and J are TRBV2 and TRBJ2-7; TRBD1 matches 8 bases. The length of the CDR3 is 16 residues. Germline values: CDR1 SNHLY, CDR2 FYNNEI. The V gene end was trimmed by 5 bases and the J gene end by 0 bases; junction bases not matched to a gene: 9. CDR3: CASSNTVGQDSYEQYF. The CDR3 bases are TGTGCCAGCAGTAATACCGTGGGACAGGACTCCTACGAGCAGTACTTC.

The rearrangement uses TRBV7-3 and TRBJ1-6; D possibly corresponds to TRBD1 (5 bases). V gave up 4 bases and J gave up 7 bases, with 11 bases separating them. The CDR3 sequence is 14 residues long. Germline values: CDR1 SGHTA, CDR2 FQGTGA. This chain's CDR3 is CASSSQGWNSPLHF. The CDR3 DNA sequence: TGTGCCAGCAGCTCGCAGGGTTGGAATTCACCCCTCCACTTT.

The rearrangement joins TRBV5-1 to TRBJ1-1; 9 bases are shared with TRBD1. V lost 3 bases to trimming and J lost 6 bases; unmatched junction nucleotides: 0. This CDR3 has 12 residues. CDR1 is SGHRS, CDR2 YFSETQ, per germline. The CDR3 coding sequence is TGCGCCAGCAGCTGGACAGGGGCTGAAGCTTTCTTT. It is translated as CASSWTGAEAFF.

The chain recombines TRBV7-9 with TRBJ2-5; TRBD2 aligns across 8 bases. The V and J ends lost 5 bases and 4 bases, in that order; junction bases with no gene match: 12. CDR1 SEHNR and CDR2 FQNEAQ come from the germline V gene (reference sequence). The CDR3 sequence is 16 residues long. CDR3 nucleotide sequence: TGTGCCAGCAGCCCCGAGGGCGGGGGGTTCGGAGAGACCCAGTACTTC. This translates into CASSPEGGGFGETQYF.

The gene calls are TRBV6-5 and TRBJ2-7; 10 nucleotides agree with TRBD1. CDR1 and CDR2 (germline): MNHEY, SVGAGI. J lost 10 bases, V lost 8 bases, and 8 bases had no gene match. This CDR3 has 12 amino acids. CDR3 protein: CASGPGQGRQYF. The DNA for the CDR3 is TGTGCCAGCGGTCCGGGACAGGGGCGTCAGTACTTC.

The chain joins TRBV5-5 to TRBJ1-4; 9 bases agree with TRBD1. J gave up 8 bases and V 4 bases, and 6 bases lay outside the gene matches. The CDR3 has 14 residues. Germline V CDR1 and CDR2: SGHKS, YYEKEE (reference sequence). The CDR3 sequence is CASSPQGANEKLFF. For the CDR3, the DNA is TGTGCCAGCAGCCCACAGGGGGCGAACGAAAAACTGTTTTTT.

The chain recombines TRBV19 with TRBJ2-5; 7 nucleotides agree with TRBD1. Looked up from germline, CDR1 is LNHDA and CDR2 is SQIVND (reference sequence). V was clipped by 2 bases and J by 1 base; unmatched bases: 4. The length of the CDR3 is 15 residues. CDR3: CASSIRTGTQETQYF. The DNA of the CDR3 is TGTGCCAGTAGTATACGGACAGGAACCCAAGAGACCCAGTACTTC.

The chain carries TRBV4-1 and TRBJ1-4; unclear D gene. The V gene lost 10 bases and the J gene lost 1 base, with 25 bases spanning the gap. CDR1 is MGHRA and CDR2 is YSYEKL in the germline V gene. There are 18 residues in the CDR3. The CDR3 DNA reads TGCGCCATCCCGCATCGAGTTGTGACGCGAGGAACTAATGAAAAACTGTTTTTT. Translated, it gives CAIPHRVVTRGTNEKLFF.

J is TRBJ1-2 and V is TRBV9; the match to TRBD1 covers 7 bases. CDR3 length: 16 residues. From germline, CDR1 is SGDLS and CDR2 YYNGEE. Unmatched junction bases numbered 15, after V lost 4 bases and J lost 6 bases. CDR3 sequence: CASSPHSRGAFHGYTF. In DNA, the CDR3 is TGTGCCAGCAGCCCCCACAGCAGGGGGGCTTTCCATGGCTACACCTTC.

This clone was seen only a few times. DNA for the CDR3: TGTGCCAGCAGCTCCTACTACGAGCAGTACTTC. Its protein product is CASSSYYEQYF. The rearrangement joins TRBV7-9 to TRBJ2-7; D not resolved. This CDR3 spans 11 amino acids. Germline V gives CDR1 SEHNR, CDR2 FQNEAQ (reference sequence). V lost 4 bases and J 3 bases, leaving 4 bases between the germline ends. The full variable domain, rest sourced from reference TRBV7-9 and TRBJ2-7, is DTGVSQNPRHKITKRGQNVTFRCDPISEHNRLYWYRQTLGQGPEFLTYFQNEAQLEKSRLLSDRFSAERPKGSFSTLEIQRTEQGDSAMYLCASSSYYEQYFGPGTRLTVT.

This chain uses TRBV4-2 with TRBJ2-1, with 12 bases lining up with TRBD2. The CDR3 has 16 amino acids. Germline-derived CDR1 and CDR2 are LGHNA and YNFKEQ. J lost 11 bases, V lost 3 bases, and 11 bases had no gene match. CDR3 DNA sequence: TGTGCCAGCAGCCAGATACTAGCGGGGGGCCCCAAACAGCAGTTCTTC. Its protein is CASSQILAGGPKQQFF.

At least ten counts were recorded for this clone. The chain uses TRBV9 and TRBJ1-5; D remains unclear. The ends were cut back, 5 bases at V and 5 bases at J, with 11 bases in the middle. The CDR3 runs 13 residues. Germline CDR1 SGDLS, CDR2 YYNGEE. The DNA for the CDR3 is TGTGCCAGCAGTGTATCCAGTGATCAGCCCCAGCATTTT. Protein sequence: CASSVSSDQPQHF. Supplemented by reference TRBV9 and TRBJ1-5, the full variable domain reads DSGVTQTPKHLITATGQRVTLRCSPRSGDLSVYWYQQSLDQGLQFLIQYYNGEERAKGNILERFSAQQFPDLHSELNLSSLELGDSALYFCASSVSSDQPQHFGDGTRLSIL.

The CDR3 reads CASSPNIGTGTYTF. In DNA, the CDR3 is TGTGCCAGCAGCCCCAATATAGGGACAGGAACCTACACCTTC. The V and J genes are TRBV5-6 and TRBJ1-2; TRBD1 matches at 8 bases. V shed 4 bases and J 10 bases; nucleotides not matched to a gene: 12. CDR1 SGHDT and CDR2 YYEEEE come from the germline V gene. This CDR3 has 14 amino acids.

This clone appeared a few times. CDR3 amino acids: CSAFTGGYGYTF. The CDR3 DNA is TGCAGCGCCTTTACAGGGGGCTATGGCTACACCTTC. This rearrangement joins TRBV29-1 to TRBJ1-2; 8 bases fit TRBD1. Germline V gene sequence: CDR1 SQVTM, CDR2 ANQGSEA. The V gene end was trimmed by 7 bases and the J gene end by 4 bases; junction bases not matched to a gene: 5. The CDR3 covers 12 residues. Filled out from reference TRBV29-1 and TRBJ1-2, the complete variable domain reads SAVISQKPSRDICQRGTSLTIQCQVDSQVTMMFWYRQQPGQSLTLIATANQGSEATYESGFVIDKFPISRPNLTFSTLTVSNMSPEDSSIYLCSAFTGGYGYTFGSGTRLTVV.

This clone came up a few times. J is TRBJ1-1 and V is TRBV19; a weak D match, TRBD1 (5 bases). The ends were cut back, 1 base at V and 8 bases at J, with 26 bases in the middle. There are 18 residues in the CDR3. Germline values: CDR1 LNHDA, CDR2 SQIVND (reference sequence). CDR3 sequence reads: CASSIGTIWAGRPREAFF. The CDR3 DNA follows: TGTGCCAGTAGTATAGGCACTATTTGGGCGGGACGCCCTAGGGAAGCTTTCTTT.

This sequence joins TRBV5-1 and TRBJ2-2; perhaps TRBD1 as D (5 bases). Germline V gene lookup returns CDR1 SGHRS and CDR2 YFSETQ. The CDR3 has 14 amino acids. Trimming shortened V by 1 base and J by 5 bases, and 9 bases separated the two germline ends. The CDR3 DNA is TGCGCCAGCAGCTTGACAGGCCGAACCGGGGAGCTGTTTTTT. It translates to CASSLTGRTGELFF.

The chain employs TRBV5-4 and TRBJ2-7; a weak D match, TRBD2 (5 bases). The CDR3 contains 13 residues. Per the germline V gene, CDR1 is SGHNT and CDR2 is YYREEE (reference sequence). The germline V and J ends were trimmed by 4 bases and 2 bases, with 10 bases remaining between them. The CDR3 region has the DNA TGTGCCAGCAGCGCCGGACTTCCCTACGAGCAGTACTTC. Residues: CASSAGLPYEQYF. Variable domain in full (rest from reference TRBV5-4 and TRBJ2-7): ETGVTQSPTHLIKTRGQQVTLRCSSQSGHNTVSWYQQALGQGPQFIFQYYREEENGRGNFPPRFSGLQFPNYSSELNVNALELDDSALYLCASSAGLPYEQYFGPGTRLTVT.

The chain recombines TRBV7-9 with TRBJ1-2; TRBD1 agrees at 11 bases. V gave up 7 bases and J gave up 6 bases; unmatched junction bases: 7. The CDR3 has 14 amino acids. Looked up from germline, CDR1 is SEHNR and CDR2 is FQNEAQ (reference sequence). CDR3 coding DNA: TGTGCCAGCACCCCGGACAGGGGGCGGGATGGCTACACCTTC. Amino acids: CASTPDRGRDGYTF.